This entry features one TCR beta chain sequence. Per the authors' pipeline: Nucleated cell number was recorded as an estimate derived from reference gene primer amplification. The protocol was immunoSEQ multiplex PCR, while the TCRdb copy is restricted to in-frame clones and leaves out a portion. V and J calls and clone size are copied from that table; D and trimming were computed from the DNA. Here the sample spans some 150,000 clones, approximately 90% being singletons. The sample originates from a study of blood T cell repertoires in COVID-19. Germline CDR1 is SGHTA and CDR2 is FQGTGA. After removal of 5 bases from V and 5 bases from J, the junction contained 5 bases not matched to a gene. There are 15 residues in the CDR3.

This clonotype was sampled from a human donor in a cohort sampled during active COVID-19. The chain joins TRBV7-3 to TRBJ2-1; 11 bases fit TRBD2. The sample taken for sequencing was peripheral blood. CDR3 sequence reads: CASSLRLAGNNEQFF. The CDR3 DNA reads TGTGCCAGCAGCCTCCGACTAGCGGGAAACAATGAGCAGTTCTTC.